One and the same sample provided the 28 T cell receptor beta chains below, sequenced in a study of regulatory dendritic cells for organ transplantation (dated by TCRdb to about 2017). Sorted T cell subsets were CFSE-labeled and co-cultured for roughly five days with allogeneic regulatory or mature dendritic cells at a 1:10 DC:T ratio. Library construction relied on the immunoSEQ multiplex PCR assay. In TCRdb, the immuneACCESS table is reduced to in-frame sequences with V and J assigned. These tables do not hold every clone; where another copy was compared, an unresolved V gene accounts for under half, and the others remain unexplained. A total of 9,500 to 15,000 clones appear in this sample, about three fifths of them only once. The top ten hold 1.2% of the sample. What these receptors recognize is not known. The sequenced material came from naive CD8+ T cells from blood cultured with dendritic cells. This specimen's cell subset or site label, per the study, means: CD45RA+ naive T cells. All receptors come from a human donor in good health.

This chain joins TRBV7-8 and TRBJ1-5; D call uncertain. The CDR3 is made up of 14 amino acids. Trimming took off 1 base at V and 7 bases at J, with 11 bases between the two ends. Germline V lookup: CDR1 SGHVS, CDR2 FQNEAQ. In nucleotides, the CDR3 is TGTGCCAGCAGCTTAGTTTACGGCGGGCAGCCCCAGCATTTT. This gives the protein CASSLVYGGQPQHF.

This chain joins TRBV7-9 and TRBJ2-2, with 7 bases fitting TRBD1. This CDR3 is built from 15 residues. V gave up 2 bases and J gave up 8 bases; unmatched junction bases: 8. The germline gives CDR1 SEHNR, CDR2 FQNEAQ (reference sequence). CDR3 nucleotides: TGTGCCAGCAGCTTACCACAGGGGACGCTGGGGGAGCTGTTTTTT. Translated: CASSLPQGTLGELFF.

This clone was detected only a few times. The genes are TRBV7-9 and TRBJ1-1; TRBD1 aligns across 7 bases. The CDR3 consists of 19 residues. V trimming: 6 bases; J trimming: 3 bases; junction bases outside the gene matches: 22. Germline lookup yields CDR1 SEHNR and CDR2 FQNEAQ (reference sequence). CDR3 amino acids: CASRDRQGRGPGEYTEAFF. For the CDR3, the DNA is TGTGCCAGCAGGGATAGACAGGGCCGAGGGCCAGGTGAGTACACTGAAGCTTTCTTT.

V gene TRBV13 combines with J gene TRBJ2-5; weak D call: TRBD2 (6 bases). V was pared by 8 bases and J by 9 bases, with 19 bases between. The CDR3 length is 13 residues. Germline CDR1 PRHDT, CDR2 FYEKMQ (reference sequence). The CDR3 bases are TGTGCCAGCGGAACGGGACTGACGTCGGCCCAGTACTTC. This gives the protein CASGTGLTSAQYF.

This clone was observed a handful of times. The chain joins TRBV13 to TRBJ1-6; D gene unclear. Germline values: CDR1 PRHDT, CDR2 FYEKMQ (reference sequence). The CDR3 covers 15 residues. V lost 5 bases and J 10 bases, leaving 18 bases between the germline ends. The CDR3 reads CASSGRTFRKSPLHF. CDR3 sequence (DNA): TGTGCCAGCAGCGGAAGGACTTTTAGGAAATCACCCCTCCACTTT.

This rearrangement joins TRBV9 to TRBJ2-3, with TRBD2 identical over 8 bases. Germline V gene data show CDR1 as SGDLS and CDR2 as YYNGEE. The CDR3 consists of 16 residues. Trimming took 7 bases from V and 0 from J; bases not matched to a gene: 10. The CDR3 DNA sequence: TGTGCCAGCTCCCGGGAACTAGCGGCCAGCACAGATACGCAGTATTTT. Its protein product is CASSRELAASTDTQYF.

The rearrangement links TRBV7-8 to TRBJ2-7; 8 nucleotides agree with TRBD1. The J segment lost 1 base and the V segment lost 3 bases, leaving 2 bases of the junction unmatched. Germline lookup yields CDR1 SGHVS and CDR2 FQNEAQ. This CDR3 has 14 residues. Here the CDR3 DNA reads TGTGCCAGCAGCTTCAGGGGGCAATCCTACGAGCAGTACTTC. Its protein product is CASSFRGQSYEQYF.

This clone was found once. The chain uses TRBV7-6 and TRBJ2-5, with 10 bases that match TRBD1. CDR3 length: 18 amino acids. Germline CDR1 reads SGHVS; CDR2 reads FNYEAQ. The trim removed 3 bases at V and 2 bases at J, leaving 12 bases unmatched. The CDR3 protein is CASSFNTRDRGAQETQYF. CDR3 nucleotides: TGTGCCAGCAGCTTTAACACCCGGGACAGGGGTGCGCAAGAGACCCAGTACTTC.

This chain links TRBV6-1 with TRBJ2-7; D might be TRBD1 (6 bases). The V gene lost 10 bases and the J gene lost 5 bases, with 12 bases spanning the gap. This CDR3 is built from 11 residues. From germline, CDR1 is MNHNS and CDR2 SASEGT. CDR3 in amino acids: CAIYRVHEQYF. As DNA, the CDR3 is TGTGCCATCTACAGGGTTCACGAGCAGTACTTC.

The chain uses TRBV7-9 and TRBJ2-3; 7 nucleotides align to TRBD2. CDR1 SEHNR and CDR2 FQNEAQ come from the germline V gene (reference sequence). J was trimmed by 8 bases and V by 1 base; bases with no gene match: 18. This CDR3 region has 18 residues. CDR3 protein: CASSLVPLTRGGLGTQYF. For the CDR3, the DNA is TGTGCCAGCAGCTTAGTTCCCCTAACGAGGGGAGGGTTAGGTACGCAGTATTTT.

The chain joins TRBV4-3 to TRBJ2-3, with 7 bases lining up with TRBD2. The length of the CDR3 is 15 residues. The trim removed 1 base at V and 5 bases at J, leaving 6 bases unmatched. Per germline, CDR1 LGHNA and CDR2 YSLEER. The chain's CDR3 is CASSQVAGDGDTQYF. In DNA form, the CDR3 reads TGCGCCAGCAGCCAAGTGGCGGGGGACGGAGATACGCAGTATTTT.

This clone has only one observation. V is TRBV9 and J is TRBJ1-1; 7 bases are shared with TRBD1. The CDR3 spans 15 residues. V shed 0 bases and J 4 bases; nucleotides not matched to a gene: 6. Looked up from germline, CDR1 is SGDLS and CDR2 is YYNGEE. As DNA, the CDR3 is TGTGCCAGCAGCGTAGGTAAGGGGGCCGGCACTGAAGCTTTCTTT. As protein: CASSVGKGAGTEAFF.

The chain joins TRBV2 to TRBJ2-7; 10 bases fit TRBD1. V was clipped by 6 bases and J by 3 bases; unmatched bases: 14. This CDR3 is built from 17 residues. Per the germline V gene, CDR1 is SNHLY and CDR2 is FYNNEI. CDR3 protein: CASSPRQGAHPLYEQYF. DNA for the CDR3: TGTGCCAGCAGCCCGAGACAGGGGGCGCATCCCCTCTACGAGCAGTACTTC.

This rearrangement joins TRBV5-3 to TRBJ2-3, with 9 bases identical to TRBD1. TRBV5-3 is an ORF, with its function uncertain. The CDR3 sequence is 19 residues long. The ends lost 4 bases at V and 6 bases at J; junction bases unmatched: 21. CDR3 residues: CARSPSGTGYNRGGDTQYF. The CDR3 coding sequence is TGTGCCAGAAGCCCGTCGGGGACAGGGTACAATAGAGGGGGGGATACGCAGTATTTT.

The V gene is TRBV5-1, the J gene TRBJ1-2; D is possibly TRBD1 (5 bases). Germline V gene sequence: CDR1 SGHRS, CDR2 YFSETQ. The CDR3 consists of 15 residues. Trimming left V 10 bases short and J 3 bases short, with 22 bases between. The CDR3 loop reads CASRVRTTLDYGYTF. CDR3 in DNA: TGCGCCTCCCGGGTTAGGACAACTCTCGACTATGGCTACACCTTC.

The table lists this clone with a count of one. The J gene is TRBJ2-7, the V gene TRBV2, with 10 positions matching TRBD2. J was trimmed by 0 bases and V by 5 bases; bases with no gene match: 4. Germline CDR1 SNHLY, CDR2 FYNNEI. CDR3 length: 15 residues. The CDR3 region is CASSLAGGSSYEQYF. CDR3 in DNA: TGTGCCAGCAGTTTAGCGGGGGGCTCCTCCTACGAGCAGTACTTC.

The rearrangement uses TRBV5-4 and TRBJ2-1, with 9 bases that match TRBD1. J was trimmed by 0 bases and V by 7 bases; bases with no gene match: 11. This CDR3 spans 17 amino acids. Germline CDR1 is SGHNT and CDR2 is YYREEE (reference sequence). CDR3 nucleotides: TGTGCCAGCGGTCACCCGGGACAGGGAAGCTCCTACAATGAGCAGTTCTTC. Translating it yields CASGHPGQGSSYNEQFF. Together with reference TRBV5-4 and TRBJ2-1, the CDR3 gives the full variable domain: ETGVTQSPTHLIKTRGQQVTLRCSSQSGHNTVSWYQQALGQGPQFIFQYYREEENGRGNFPPRFSGLQFPNYSSELNVNALELDDSALYLCASGHPGQGSSYNEQFFGPGTRLTVL.

The chain joins TRBV6-5 to TRBJ2-7; 9 bases fit TRBD1. The V and J ends lost 5 bases and 3 bases, in that order; junction bases with no gene match: 5. The CDR3 sequence is 14 residues long. The germline V gene encodes CDR1 MNHEY and CDR2 SVGAGI. The DNA of the CDR3 is TGTGCCAGCAGTGCGGACAGGGGAATCTACGAGCAGTACTTC. This gives the protein CASSADRGIYEQYF.

Written as DNA, the CDR3 is TGTGCCAGCAGTTACTCGGGGGGGCTCACTGAAGCTTTCTTT. Translation gives CASSYSGGLTEAFF. J is TRBJ1-1 and V is TRBV6-5, with TRBD1 as a possible D gene (6 bases). Germline CDR1 and CDR2: MNHEY and SVGAGI. This CDR3 is 14 amino acids long. V was shortened by 0 bases and J by 4 bases, with 9 bases between the two germline ends.

The chain carries TRBV7-8 and TRBJ2-7, with a weak D call TRBD2 (5 bases). From germline, CDR1 is SGHVS and CDR2 FQNEAQ. V dropped 5 bases and J dropped 1 base, with 12 bases sitting between them. The CDR3 consists of 14 residues. CDR3: CASSAKRASYEQYF. CDR3 DNA sequence: TGTGCCAGCAGCGCAAAGAGGGCGTCCTACGAGCAGTACTTC.

This chain joins TRBV6-1 and TRBJ2-5; tentatively, D is TRBD1 (6 bases). CDR3 length: 14 residues. In germline, CDR1 is MNHNS, CDR2 SASEGT. Trimming took off 4 bases at V and 4 bases at J, with 13 bases between the two ends. The CDR3 coding sequence is TGTGCCAGCAGTGGCTACAGGGTATCAGAGACCCAGTACTTC. Translated, it gives CASSGYRVSETQYF.

V gene TRBV7-2 combines with J gene TRBJ2-4, with a tentative D call TRBD1 (6 bases). This CDR3 has 16 amino acids. V gave up 3 bases and J gave up 8 bases, with 20 bases separating them. CDR1 is SGHTA, CDR2 FQGNSA, per germline. The CDR3 region is CASSLGVLVRGDIQYF. CDR3 bases: TGTGCCAGCAGCTTGGGTGTATTGGTCAGGGGTGACATTCAGTACTTC.

The chain joins TRBV4-2 to TRBJ2-1, with TRBD2 matching 13 bases. Losses at the gene ends were 5 bases for V and 11 bases for J; bases not matched to a gene: 9. The germline gives CDR1 LGHNA, CDR2 YNFKEQ. This CDR3 contains 15 residues. The CDR3: CASSLTSGGGRKQFF. The CDR3 DNA sequence: TGTGCCAGCAGCTTAACTAGCGGGGGGGGGAGAAAGCAGTTCTTC.

This sequence joins TRBV19 and TRBJ1-1; 7 bases are a match to TRBD1. There are 15 residues in the CDR3. Germline V gene data show CDR1 as LNHDA and CDR2 as SQIVND (reference sequence). The V and J ends lost 5 bases and 1 base, in that order; junction bases with no gene match: 7. DNA for the CDR3: TGTGCCAGTAGTTCCCTCAGGGGGACGAACACTGAAGCTTTCTTT. Its translation: CASSSLRGTNTEAFF.

This clone was observed a single time. The chain combines TRBV11-2 with TRBJ2-1; TRBD2 aligns across 8 bases. Germline V lookup: CDR1 SGHAT, CDR2 FQNNGV. The CDR3 runs 15 residues. V lost 2 bases and J lost 5; bases outside the gene matches: 5. CDR3 sequence reads: CASSLSGGGHNEQFF. The CDR3 nucleotides are TGTGCCAGCAGCTTATCCGGGGGGGGCCACAATGAGCAGTTCTTC.

The CDR3 here is CASGTKGLYTGELFF. The CDR3 DNA follows: TGTGCTAGTGGCACTAAGGGACTGTACACCGGGGAGCTGTTTTTT. V and J are TRBV12-5 and TRBJ2-2; D is perhaps TRBD2 (6 bases). The CDR3 has 15 residues. Trimming shortened V by 6 bases and J by 3 bases, and 14 bases separated the two germline ends. Germline CDR1 LGHNT, CDR2 FRNRAP.

The chain recombines TRBV6-5 with TRBJ1-4; 8 bases agree with TRBD1. V gave up 2 bases and J gave up 9 bases; unmatched junction bases: 11. Per germline, CDR1 MNHEY and CDR2 SVGAGI. This CDR3 region has 16 residues. The CDR3 DNA reads as TGTGCCAGCAGTTACCTGCAGACAGGGGCAGATAAAAAACTGTTTTTT. This translates into CASSYLQTGADKKLFF.

In this sample, this clone turned up a few times. The genes are TRBV18 and TRBJ2-1; D not certain. The CDR3 runs to 12 residues. The V end was cut by 6 bases, the J end by 7 bases, with 10 bases between. Per germline, CDR1 KGHSH and CDR2 LQKENI. In DNA form, the CDR3 reads TGTGCCAGCTCCCCCCCAGGTAATGAGCAGTTCTTC. Translating it yields CASSPPGNEQFF.